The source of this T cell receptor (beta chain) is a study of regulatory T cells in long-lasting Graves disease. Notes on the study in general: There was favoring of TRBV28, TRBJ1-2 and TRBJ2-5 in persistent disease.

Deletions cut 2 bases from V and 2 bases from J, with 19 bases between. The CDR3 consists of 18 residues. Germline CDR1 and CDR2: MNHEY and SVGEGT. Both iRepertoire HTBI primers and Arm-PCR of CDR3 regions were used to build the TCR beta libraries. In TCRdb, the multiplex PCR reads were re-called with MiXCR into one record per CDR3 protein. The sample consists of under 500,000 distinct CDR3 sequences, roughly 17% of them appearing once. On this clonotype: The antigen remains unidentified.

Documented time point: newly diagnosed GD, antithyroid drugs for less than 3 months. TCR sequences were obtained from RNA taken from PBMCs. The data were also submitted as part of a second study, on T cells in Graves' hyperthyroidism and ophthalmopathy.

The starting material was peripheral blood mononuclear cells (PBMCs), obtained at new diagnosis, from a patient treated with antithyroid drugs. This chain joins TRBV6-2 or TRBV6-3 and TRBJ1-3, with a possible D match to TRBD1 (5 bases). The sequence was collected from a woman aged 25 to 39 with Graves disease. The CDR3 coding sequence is TGTGCCAGCAGTTACACGAACCCGGGGGGACCAGCTGGAAACACCATATATTTT. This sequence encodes CASSYTNPGGPAGNTIYF.